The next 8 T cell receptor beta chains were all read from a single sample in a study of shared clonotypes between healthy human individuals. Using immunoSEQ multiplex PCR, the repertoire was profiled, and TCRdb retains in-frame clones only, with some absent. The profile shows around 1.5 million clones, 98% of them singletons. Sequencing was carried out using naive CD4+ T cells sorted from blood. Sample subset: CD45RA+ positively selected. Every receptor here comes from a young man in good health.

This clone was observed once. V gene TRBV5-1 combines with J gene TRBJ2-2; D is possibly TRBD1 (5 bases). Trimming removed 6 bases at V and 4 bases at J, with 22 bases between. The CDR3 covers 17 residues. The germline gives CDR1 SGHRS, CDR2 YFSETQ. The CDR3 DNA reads TGCGCCAGCACCCGAAAAGCAGGGATAGCCTCCACCGGGGAGCTGTTTTTT. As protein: CASTRKAGIASTGELFF.

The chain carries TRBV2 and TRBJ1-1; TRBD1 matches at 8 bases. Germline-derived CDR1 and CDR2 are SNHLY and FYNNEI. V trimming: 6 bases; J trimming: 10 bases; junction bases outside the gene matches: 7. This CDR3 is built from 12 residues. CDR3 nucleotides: TGTGCCAGCAGCGGACAGGGAAAGGGAGCTTTCTTT. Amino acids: CASSGQGKGAFF. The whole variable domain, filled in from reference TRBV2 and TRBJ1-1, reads EPEVTQTPSHQVTQMGQEVILRCVPISNHLYFYWYRQILGQKVEFLVSFYNNEISEKSEIFDDQFSVERPDGSNFTLKIRSTKLEDSAMYFCASSGQGKGAFFGQGTRLTVV.

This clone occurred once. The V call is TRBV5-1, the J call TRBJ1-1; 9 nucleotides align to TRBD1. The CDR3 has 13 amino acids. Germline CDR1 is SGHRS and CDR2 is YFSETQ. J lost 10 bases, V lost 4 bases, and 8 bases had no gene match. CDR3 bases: TGCGCCAGCAGCAGGGGACAGGGCCTACGAGCTTTCTTT. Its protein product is CASSRGQGLRAFF. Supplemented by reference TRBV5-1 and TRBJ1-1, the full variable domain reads KAGVTQTPRYLIKTRGQQVTLSCSPISGHRSVSWYQQTPGQGLQFLFEYFSETQRNKGNFPGRFSGRQFSNSRSEMNVSTLELGDSALYLCASSRGQGLRAFFGQGTRLTVV.

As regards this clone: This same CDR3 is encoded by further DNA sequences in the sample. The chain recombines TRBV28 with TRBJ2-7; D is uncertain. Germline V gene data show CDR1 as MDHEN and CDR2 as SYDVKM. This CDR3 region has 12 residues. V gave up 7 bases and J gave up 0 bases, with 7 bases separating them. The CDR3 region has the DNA TGTGCCAGCACCAGGAGCTCCTACGAGCAGTACTTC. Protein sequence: CASTRSSYEQYF.

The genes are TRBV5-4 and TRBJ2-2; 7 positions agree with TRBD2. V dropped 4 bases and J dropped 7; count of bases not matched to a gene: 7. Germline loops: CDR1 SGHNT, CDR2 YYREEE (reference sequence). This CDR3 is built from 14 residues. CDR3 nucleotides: TGTGCCAGCAGCCTCGGGGGGTCGAGCGGGGAGCTGTTTTTT. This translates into CASSLGGSSGELFF.

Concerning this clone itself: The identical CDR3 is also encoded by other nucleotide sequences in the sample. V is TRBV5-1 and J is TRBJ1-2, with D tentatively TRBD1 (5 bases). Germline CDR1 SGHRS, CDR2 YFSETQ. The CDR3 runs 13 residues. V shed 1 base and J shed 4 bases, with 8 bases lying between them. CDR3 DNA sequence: TGCGCCAGCAGCTTGACAGGCTCCTATGGCTACACCTTC. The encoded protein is CASSLTGSYGYTF. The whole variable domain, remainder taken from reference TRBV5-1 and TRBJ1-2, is KAGVTQTPRYLIKTRGQQVTLSCSPISGHRSVSWYQQTPGQGLQFLFEYFSETQRNKGNFPGRFSGRQFSNSRSEMNVSTLELGDSALYLCASSLTGSYGYTFGSGTRLTVV.

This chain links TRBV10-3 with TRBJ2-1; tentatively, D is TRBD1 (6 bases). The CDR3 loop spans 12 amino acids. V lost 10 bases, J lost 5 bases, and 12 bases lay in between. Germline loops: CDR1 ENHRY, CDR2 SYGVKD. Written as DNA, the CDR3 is TGTGCCAGCAGCTCAGGGGACAATGAGCAGTTCTTC. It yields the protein CASSSGDNEQFF.

This CDR3 is CASSVDVGGETQYF. CDR3 nucleotides: TGTGCCAGCAGCGTAGACGTGGGAGGAGAGACCCAGTACTTC. The rearrangement joins TRBV9 to TRBJ2-5; weak D call: TRBD2 (6 bases). Germline V gene data show CDR1 as SGDLS and CDR2 as YYNGEE. The CDR3 spans 14 residues. The V and J ends lost 0 bases and 4 bases respectively, with 10 bases between them.